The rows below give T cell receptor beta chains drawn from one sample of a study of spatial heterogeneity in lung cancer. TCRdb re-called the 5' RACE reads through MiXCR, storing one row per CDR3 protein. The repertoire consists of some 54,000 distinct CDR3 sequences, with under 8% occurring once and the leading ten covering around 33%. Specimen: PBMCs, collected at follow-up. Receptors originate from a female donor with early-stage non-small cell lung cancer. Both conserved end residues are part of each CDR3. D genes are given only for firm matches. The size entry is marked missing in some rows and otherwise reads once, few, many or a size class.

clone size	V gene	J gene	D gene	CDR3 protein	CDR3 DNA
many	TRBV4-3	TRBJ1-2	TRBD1	CASSPHRGNYGYTF	TGCGCCAGCAGCCCTCACAGGGGTAACTATGGCTACACCTTC
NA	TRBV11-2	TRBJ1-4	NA	CASSLVTADEKLFF	TGTGCCAGCAGCTTAGTGACGGCCGATGAAAAACTGTTTTTT
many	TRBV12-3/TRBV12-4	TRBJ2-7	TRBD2	CASSSPGTSGSYEQYF	TGTGCCAGCAGCTCGCCAGGGACTAGCGGATCCTACGAGCAGTACTTC
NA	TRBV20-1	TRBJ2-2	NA	CSARSQGNTGELFF	TGCAGTGCTAGAAGCCAGGGCAACACCGGGGAGCTGTTTTTT
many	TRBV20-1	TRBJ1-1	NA	CSASRRDVEAFF	TGCAGTGCTAGCCGCAGGGACGTTGAAGCTTTCTTT
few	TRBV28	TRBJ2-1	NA	CASGSAYNEQFF	TGTGCCAGCGGTAGCGCCTACAATGAGCAGTTCTTC
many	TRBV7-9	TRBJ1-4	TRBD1	CASSRRTGVNEKLFF	TGTGCCAGCAGCCGAAGGACAGGGGTTAATGAAAAACTGTTTTTT
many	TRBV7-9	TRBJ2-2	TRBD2	CASSFLAGDTGELFF	TGTGCCAGCAGCTTCCTAGCGGGGGACACCGGGGAGCTGTTTTTT
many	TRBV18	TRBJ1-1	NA	CASSPQTDPNTEAFF	TGTGCCAGCTCACCCCAGACAGACCCGAACACTGAAGCTTTCTTT
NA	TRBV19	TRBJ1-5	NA	CASSILDFTPQHF	TGTGCCAGTAGTATCCTAGACTTCACCCCCCAGCATTTT
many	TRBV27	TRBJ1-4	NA	CASSRGDYNEKLFF	TGTGCCAGCAGCCGGGGGGACTATAATGAAAAACTGTTTTTT
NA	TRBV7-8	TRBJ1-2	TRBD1	CASSPGTGGYGYTF	TGTGCCAGCAGTCCCGGGACAGGGGGCTATGGCTACACCTTC
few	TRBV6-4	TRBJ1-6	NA	CASRDDRYNSPLHF	TGTGCCAGCCGAGATGACAGATACAATTCACCCCTCCACTTT
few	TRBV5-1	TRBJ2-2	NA	CASSSGTQTGELFF	TGCGCCAGCAGCTCCGGGACTCAGACCGGGGAGCTGTTTTTT
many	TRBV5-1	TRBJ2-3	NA	CASSPGPPVWDTQYF	TGCGCCAGCAGCCCGGGACCCCCCGTTTGGGATACGCAGTATTTT
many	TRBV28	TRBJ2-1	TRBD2	CATTSTSGGRRGEQFF	TGTGCCACCACCAGCACTAGCGGGGGGCGAAGGGGTGAGCAGTTCTTC
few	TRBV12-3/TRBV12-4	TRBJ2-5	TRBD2	CASSPRGTGGETQYF	TGTGCCAGCAGCCCGAGGGGAACGGGGGGAGAGACCCAGTACTTC
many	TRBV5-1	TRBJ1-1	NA	CASTPASSGRGVTEAFF	TGCGCCAGCACCCCCGCCTCTTCCGGGAGAGGGGTCACTGAAGCTTTCTTT
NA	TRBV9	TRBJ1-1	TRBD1	CASSVVPGTGEAFF	TGTGCCAGCAGCGTAGTGCCCGGGACAGGGGAAGCTTTCTTT
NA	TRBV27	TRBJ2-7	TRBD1	CASSTHWPNRGDGEYEQYF	TGTGCCAGCAGTACCCATTGGCCCAACAGGGGGGACGGGGAATACGAGCAGTACTTC
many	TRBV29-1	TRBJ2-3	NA	CSAGATASTDTQYF	TGCAGCGCTGGGGCGACAGCTAGCACAGATACGCAGTATTTT
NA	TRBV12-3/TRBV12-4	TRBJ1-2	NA	CASSARDRPNYAYTF	TGTGCCAGCAGTGCACGCGACAGGCCGAACTATGCCTACACCTTC
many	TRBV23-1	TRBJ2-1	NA	CASSPDRVQFF	TGCGCCAGCAGTCCGGATAGGGTGCAGTTCTTC
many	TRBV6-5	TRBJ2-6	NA	CASSYSGSGANVLTF	TGTGCCAGCAGTTACTCGGGATCTGGGGCCAACGTCCTGACTTTC
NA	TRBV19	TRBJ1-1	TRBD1	CASTPDRAATEAFF	TGTGCCAGTACCCCTGACAGGGCGGCCACTGAAGCTTTCTTT
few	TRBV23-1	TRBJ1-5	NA	CASTPTGAPQHF	TGCGCCAGCACCCCGACAGGTGCGCCCCAGCATTTT
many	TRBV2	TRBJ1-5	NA	CASSDGVRVQPQHF	TGTGCCAGCAGTGACGGGGTAAGAGTTCAGCCCCAGCATTTT
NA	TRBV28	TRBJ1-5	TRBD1	CASSPRGTGNNQPQHF	TGTGCCAGCAGTCCCCGCGGGACAGGGAACAATCAGCCCCAGCATTTT
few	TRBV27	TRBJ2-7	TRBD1	CASSLTGAYEQYF	TGTGCCAGCAGTTTAACAGGGGCCTACGAGCAGTACTTC
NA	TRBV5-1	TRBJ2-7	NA	CASSPSEGLYEQYF	TGCGCCAGCAGCCCCTCTGAGGGACTCTACGAGCAGTACTTC
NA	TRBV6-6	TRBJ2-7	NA	CASLSGDYEQYF	TGTGCCAGCCTCTCGGGGGATTACGAGCAGTACTTC
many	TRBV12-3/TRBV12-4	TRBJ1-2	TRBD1	CASSGQGYLVGYTF	TGTGCCAGCAGTGGACAGGGATATTTGGTTGGCTACACCTTC
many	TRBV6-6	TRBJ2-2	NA	CASSSQDTGELFF	TGTGCCAGCAGTTCCCAGGATACCGGGGAGCTGTTTTTT
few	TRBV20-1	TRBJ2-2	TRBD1	CSARDRGQGYELFF	TGCAGTGCTAGAGATCGTGGACAGGGATATGAGCTGTTTTTT
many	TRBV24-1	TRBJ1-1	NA	CATSARGRAFF	TGTGCCACCAGTGCCCGGGGAAGGGCTTTCTTT
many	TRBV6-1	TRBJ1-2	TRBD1	CASSEQGANYGYTF	TGTGCCAGCAGTGAACAGGGGGCAAACTATGGCTACACCTTC
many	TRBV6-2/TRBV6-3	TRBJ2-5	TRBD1	CASSPYRDRGETQYF	TGTGCCAGCAGTCCATACCGGGACAGGGGAGAGACCCAGTACTTC
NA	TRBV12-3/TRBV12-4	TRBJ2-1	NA	CASSRIGPNNEQFF	TGTGCCAGCAGTCGAATCGGACCCAACAATGAGCAGTTCTTC
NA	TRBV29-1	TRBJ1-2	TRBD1	CSVDILAGGSYGYTF	TGCAGCGTTGACATCCTCGCAGGGGGAAGCTATGGCTACACCTTC
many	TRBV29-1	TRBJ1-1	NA	CSYAPFVGRLNTEAFF	TGCAGCTACGCCCCCTTTGTTGGCAGACTGAACACTGAAGCTTTCTTT
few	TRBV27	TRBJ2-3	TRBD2	CASKEAGGQDTQYF	TGTGCCAGCAAGGAGGCGGGGGGGCAAGATACGCAGTATTTT
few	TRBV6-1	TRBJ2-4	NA	CASSEPSRGNIQYF	TGTGCCAGCAGTGAACCCTCCCGGGGGAACATTCAGTACTTC
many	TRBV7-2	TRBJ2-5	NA	CAGGGRAQETQYF	TGTGCCGGGGGGGGCCGTGCCCAAGAGACCCAGTACTTC